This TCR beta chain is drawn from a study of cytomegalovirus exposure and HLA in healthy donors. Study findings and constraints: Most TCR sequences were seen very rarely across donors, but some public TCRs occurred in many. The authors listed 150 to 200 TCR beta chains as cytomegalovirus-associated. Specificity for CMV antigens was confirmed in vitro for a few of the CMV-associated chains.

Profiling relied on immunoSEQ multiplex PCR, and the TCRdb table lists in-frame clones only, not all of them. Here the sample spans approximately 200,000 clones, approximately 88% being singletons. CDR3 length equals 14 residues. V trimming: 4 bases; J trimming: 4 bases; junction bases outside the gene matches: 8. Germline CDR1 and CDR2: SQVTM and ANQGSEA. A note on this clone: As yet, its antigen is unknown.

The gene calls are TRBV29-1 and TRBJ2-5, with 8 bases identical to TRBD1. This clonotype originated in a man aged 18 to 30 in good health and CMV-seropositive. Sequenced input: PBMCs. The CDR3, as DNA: TGCAGCGTTGGGACAGGGACGTGGGGAGAGACCCAGTACTTC. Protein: CSVGTGTWGETQYF.